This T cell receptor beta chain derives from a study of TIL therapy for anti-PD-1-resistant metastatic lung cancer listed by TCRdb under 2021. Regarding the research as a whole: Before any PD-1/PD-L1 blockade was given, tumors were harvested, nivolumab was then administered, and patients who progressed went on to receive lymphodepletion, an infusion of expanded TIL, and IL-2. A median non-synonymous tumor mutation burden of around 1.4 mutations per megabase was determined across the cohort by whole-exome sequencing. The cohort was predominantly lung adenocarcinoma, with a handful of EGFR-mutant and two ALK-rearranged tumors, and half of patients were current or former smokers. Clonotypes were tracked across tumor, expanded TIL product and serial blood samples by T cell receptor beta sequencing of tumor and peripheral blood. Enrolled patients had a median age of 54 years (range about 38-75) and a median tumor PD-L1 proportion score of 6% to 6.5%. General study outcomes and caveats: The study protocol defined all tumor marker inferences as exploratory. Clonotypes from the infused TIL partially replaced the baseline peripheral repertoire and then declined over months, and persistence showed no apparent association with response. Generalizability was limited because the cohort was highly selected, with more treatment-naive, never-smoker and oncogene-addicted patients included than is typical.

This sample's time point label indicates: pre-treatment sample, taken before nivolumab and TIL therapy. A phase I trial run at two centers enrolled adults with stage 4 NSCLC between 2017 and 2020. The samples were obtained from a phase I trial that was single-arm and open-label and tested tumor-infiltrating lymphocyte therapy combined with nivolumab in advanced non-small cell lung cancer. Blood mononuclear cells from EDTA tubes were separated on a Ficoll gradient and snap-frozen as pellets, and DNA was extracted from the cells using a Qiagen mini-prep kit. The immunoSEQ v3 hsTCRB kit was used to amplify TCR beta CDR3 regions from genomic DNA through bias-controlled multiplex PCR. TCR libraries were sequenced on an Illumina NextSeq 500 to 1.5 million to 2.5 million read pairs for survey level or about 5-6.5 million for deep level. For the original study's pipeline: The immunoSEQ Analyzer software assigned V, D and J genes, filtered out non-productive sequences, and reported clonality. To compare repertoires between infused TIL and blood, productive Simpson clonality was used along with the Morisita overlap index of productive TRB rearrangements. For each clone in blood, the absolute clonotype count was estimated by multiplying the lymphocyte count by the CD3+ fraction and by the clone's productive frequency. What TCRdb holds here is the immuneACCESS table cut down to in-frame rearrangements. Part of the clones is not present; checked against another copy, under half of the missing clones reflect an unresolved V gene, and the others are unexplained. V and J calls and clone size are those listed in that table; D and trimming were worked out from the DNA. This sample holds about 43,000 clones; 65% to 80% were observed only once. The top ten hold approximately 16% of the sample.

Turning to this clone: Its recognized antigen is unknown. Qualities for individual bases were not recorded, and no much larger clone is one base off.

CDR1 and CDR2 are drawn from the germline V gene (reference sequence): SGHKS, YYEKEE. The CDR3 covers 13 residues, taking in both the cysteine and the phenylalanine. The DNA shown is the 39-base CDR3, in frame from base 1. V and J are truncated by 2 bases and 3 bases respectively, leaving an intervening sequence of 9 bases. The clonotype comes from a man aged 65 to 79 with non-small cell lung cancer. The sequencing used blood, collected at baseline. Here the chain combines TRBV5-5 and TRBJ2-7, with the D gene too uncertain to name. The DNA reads TGTGCCAGCAGCTTACGATCTAACTACGAGCAGTACTTC. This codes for CASSLRSNYEQYF.